What follows are 16 T cell receptor beta chains derived from one specimen sequenced in a study of a mutant IDH1 vaccine in newly diagnosed glioma. Time point given: baseline, week 1 (first vaccination visit). Treatment denoted: pre-vaccination baseline after standard-of-care therapy. The method was immunoSEQ multiplex PCR; TCRdb's version includes in-frame clones alone and lacks a portion of them. This table has fewer than 65,000 clones, around three quarters appearing once. The sample consisted of PBMCs, taken from a glioma patient treated with radiotherapy, temozolomide or both. The receptors shown here come from a woman in her forties with glioma.

V usage is TRBV7-9 and J usage is TRBJ1-2, with 10 bases fitting TRBD1. The CDR3 is 15 amino acids. V was pared by 1 base and J by 8 bases, with 7 bases of the junction left unmatched. From germline, CDR1 is SEHNR and CDR2 FQNEAQ (reference sequence). The CDR3 DNA reads TGTGCCAGCAGCTTAGTCGACAGGGGGCAATACGGCTACACCTTC. Protein sequence: CASSLVDRGQYGYTF.

This clone appeared a single time. The chain joins TRBV29-1 to TRBJ2-5; 7 nucleotides agree with TRBD1. The ends lost 6 bases at V and 4 bases at J; junction bases unmatched: 5. Germline CDR1 reads SQVTM; CDR2 reads ANQGSEA. The length of the CDR3 is 12 residues. CDR3 in DNA: TGCAGCGTCTTAACAGGGGTAGAGACCCAGTACTTC. As protein: CSVLTGVETQYF. The full variable domain, in which reference TRBV29-1 and TRBJ2-5 provide the parts outside the CDR3, is SAVISQKPSRDICQRGTSLTIQCQVDSQVTMMFWYRQQPGQSLTLIATANQGSEATYESGFVIDKFPISRPNLTFSTLTVSNMSPEDSSIYLCSVLTGVETQYFGPGTRLLVL.

The rearrangement uses TRBV15 and TRBJ1-3; 9 bases line up with TRBD1. This CDR3 region has 15 residues. Trimming cost V 6 bases and J 3 bases; bases outside gene matches: 6. Germline-derived CDR1 and CDR2 are LNHNV and YYDKDF (reference sequence). In DNA, the CDR3 is TGTGCCACCAGTACGGGACAGGGATTTGGAAACACCATATATTTT. This codes for CATSTGQGFGNTIYF.

The rearrangement uses TRBV5-1 and TRBJ2-5; no clear D. V lost 7 bases to trimming and J lost 5 bases, with 12 bases between them. This CDR3 has 12 residues. Per the germline V gene, CDR1 is SGHRS and CDR2 is YFSETQ. The DNA of the CDR3 is TGCGCCAGCGACCCCGAACAGGAGACCCAGTACTTC. It translates to CASDPEQETQYF.

This clone appeared a few times. The chain couples TRBV30 to TRBJ1-2; a possible D gene is TRBD1 (6 bases). The V end was cut by 0 bases, the J end by 8 bases, with 13 bases between. Germline CDR1 GTSNPN, CDR2 SVGIG (reference sequence). The CDR3 runs 13 residues. The CDR3 region is CAWSVRAGEGYTF. The CDR3 DNA follows: TGTGCCTGGAGTGTCCGGGCAGGGGAAGGCTACACCTTC.

The rearrangement links TRBV4-3 to TRBJ1-2, with a tentative D call TRBD1 (5 bases). V lost 1 base to trimming and J lost 6 bases, with 12 bases between them. CDR3 length: 14 amino acids. Germline lookup yields CDR1 LGHNA and CDR2 YSLEER. The CDR3, as DNA: TGCGCCAGCAGCCAAGCAGGGCGCAGAGATGGCTACACCTTC. Amino acids: CASSQAGRRDGYTF.

The rearrangement uses TRBV25-1 and TRBJ2-4; 7 nucleotides line up with TRBD1. The germline V gene has CDR1 MGHDK and CDR2 SYGVNS. The junction had 3 bases not matched to a gene; V was cut back by 3 bases and J by 4 bases. This CDR3 contains 14 residues. CDR3 DNA sequence: TGTGCCAGCAGTGATACAGGGGCTAAAAACATTCAGTACTTC. Translation: CASSDTGAKNIQYF. Full variable domain (outside the CDR3, taken from reference TRBV25-1 and TRBJ2-4): EADIYQTPRYLVIGTGKKITLECSQTMGHDKMYWYQQDPGMELHLIHYSYGVNSTEKGDLSSESTVSRIRTEHFPLTLESARPSHTSQYLCASSDTGAKNIQYFGAGTRLSVL.

V usage is TRBV6-5 and J usage is TRBJ2-1; 10 nucleotides align to TRBD2. CDR1 is MNHEY and CDR2 is SVGAGI in the germline V gene. With V trimmed by 4 bases and J by 0 bases, 0 bases remained unmatched. This CDR3 region has 15 residues. The CDR3 DNA follows: TGTGCCAGCAGTTCTAGCGGGGGCTCCTACAATGAGCAGTTCTTC. Translated, it gives CASSSSGGSYNEQFF.

The sample holds a few counts of this clone. The chain recombines TRBV6-1 with TRBJ2-7; tentative D call: TRBD1 (5 bases). The germline V gene encodes CDR1 MNHNS and CDR2 SASEGT. V shed 1 base and J shed 4 bases, with 5 bases lying between them. The CDR3 length is 12 residues. For the CDR3, the DNA is TGTGCCAGCAGTGAAGACAGGTACGAGCAGTACTTC. Translation: CASSEDRYEQYF.

This chain links TRBV30 with TRBJ1-2; no reliable D call. The CDR3 runs 15 residues. V was cut by 2 bases and J by 2 bases, with 15 bases left in between. Germline CDR1 reads GTSNPN; CDR2 reads SVGIG (reference sequence). CDR3 nucleotides: TGTGCCTGGAGTTTCCCGGGTGGGCCCAACTATGGCTACACCTTC. Its translation: CAWSFPGGPNYGYTF.

The chain has TRBV7-2 and TRBJ2-7; D remains ambiguous. V dropped 5 bases and J dropped 1 base, with 12 bases sitting between them. Germline values: CDR1 SGHTA, CDR2 FQGNSA. The CDR3 length is 14 residues. CDR3 region: CASSQVGISYEQYF. In nucleotides, the CDR3 is TGTGCCAGCAGCCAGGTGGGGATTTCCTACGAGCAGTACTTC.

The chain's CDR3 is CASSYGYGGDTEAFF. CDR3 sequence (DNA): TGTGCCAGCAGTTATGGTTACGGAGGGGACACTGAAGCTTTCTTT. The rearrangement uses TRBV6-5 and TRBJ1-1; maybe TRBD1 (5 bases). The CDR3 loop spans 15 amino acids. Trimming took off 3 bases at V and 3 bases at J, with 14 bases between the two ends. Germline V gene lookup returns CDR1 MNHEY and CDR2 SVGAGI.

This clone came up a few times. The chain combines TRBV7-8 with TRBJ1-1; 7 positions match TRBD1. CDR3 length: 13 amino acids. V dropped 5 bases and J dropped 11; count of bases not matched to a gene: 11. CDR1 and CDR2 from the germline V gene are SGHVS and FQNEAQ. Written as DNA, the CDR3 is TGTGCCAGCAGCCCGGGACAGCGGATTCAGGCTTTCTTT. Translation: CASSPGQRIQAFF.

The chain uses TRBV27 and TRBJ2-7; 8 positions agree with TRBD2. The germline V gene has CDR1 MNHEY and CDR2 SMNVEV (reference sequence). V trimming: 3 bases; J trimming: 3 bases; junction bases outside the gene matches: 7. The CDR3 extends over 15 amino acids. CDR3 amino acids: CASSLTGGPFYEQYF. The CDR3 region has the DNA TGTGCCAGCAGTTTGACGGGGGGGCCCTTCTACGAGCAGTACTTC.

The gene calls are TRBV4-1 and TRBJ1-3; D remains unclear. Germline loops: CDR1 MGHRA, CDR2 YSYEKL. The V and J ends lost 0 bases and 6 bases respectively, with 12 bases between them. CDR3 size: 15 residues. Here the CDR3 reads CASSQDLARTNTIYF. The CDR3 nucleotides are TGCGCCAGCAGCCAAGATCTGGCAAGGACAAACACCATATATTTT.

The chain recombines TRBV5-8 with TRBJ1-5, with no clear D. V was clipped by 3 bases and J by 3 bases, with 7 bases between them. There are 13 residues in the CDR3. Germline lookup yields CDR1 SGHTS and CDR2 YDEGEE. The CDR3 DNA sequence: TGTGCCAGCAGCTCTGTAGACAATCAGCCCCAGCATTTT. This sequence encodes CASSSVDNQPQHF.